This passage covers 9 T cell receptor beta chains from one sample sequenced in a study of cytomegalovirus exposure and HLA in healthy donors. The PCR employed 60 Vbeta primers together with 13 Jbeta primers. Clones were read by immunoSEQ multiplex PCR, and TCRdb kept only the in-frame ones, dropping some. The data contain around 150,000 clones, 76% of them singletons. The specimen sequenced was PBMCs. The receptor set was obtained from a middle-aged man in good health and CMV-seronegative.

This chain's CDR3 is CASTGLASTDTQYF. The CDR3 bases are TGTGCCAGCACCGGACTAGCAAGCACAGATACGCAGTATTTT. The chain uses TRBV27 and TRBJ2-3, with 8 bases identical to TRBD2. This CDR3 has 14 amino acids. CDR1 and CDR2 from the germline V gene are MNHEY and SMNVEV (reference sequence). V gave up 7 bases and J gave up 0 bases; unmatched junction bases: 3.

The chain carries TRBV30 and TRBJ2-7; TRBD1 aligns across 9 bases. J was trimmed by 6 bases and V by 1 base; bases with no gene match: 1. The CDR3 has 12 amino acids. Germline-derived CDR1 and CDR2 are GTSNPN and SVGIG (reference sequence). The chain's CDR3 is CAWSGTGVEQYF. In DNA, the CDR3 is TGTGCCTGGAGTGGGACAGGGGTCGAGCAGTACTTC.

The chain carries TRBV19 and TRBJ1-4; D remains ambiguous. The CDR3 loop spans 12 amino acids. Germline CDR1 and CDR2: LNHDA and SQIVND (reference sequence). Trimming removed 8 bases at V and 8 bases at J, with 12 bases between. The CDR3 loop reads CASRGPTEKLFF. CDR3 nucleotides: TGTGCCAGTCGGGGTCCGACAGAAAAACTGTTTTTT.

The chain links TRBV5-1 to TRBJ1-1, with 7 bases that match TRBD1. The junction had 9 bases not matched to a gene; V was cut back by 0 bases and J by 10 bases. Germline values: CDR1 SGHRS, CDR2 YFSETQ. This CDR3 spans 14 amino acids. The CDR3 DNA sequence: TGCGCCAGCAGCTTGGGTTTAAACAGGGGAGCAGCTTTCTTT. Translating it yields CASSLGLNRGAAFF.

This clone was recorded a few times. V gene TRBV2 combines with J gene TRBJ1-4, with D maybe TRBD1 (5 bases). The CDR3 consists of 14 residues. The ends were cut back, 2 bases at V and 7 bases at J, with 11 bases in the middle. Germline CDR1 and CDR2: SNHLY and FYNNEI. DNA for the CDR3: TGTGCCAGCAGTGAATCGGGGGGAGGTGAAAAACTGTTTTTT. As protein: CASSESGGGEKLFF.

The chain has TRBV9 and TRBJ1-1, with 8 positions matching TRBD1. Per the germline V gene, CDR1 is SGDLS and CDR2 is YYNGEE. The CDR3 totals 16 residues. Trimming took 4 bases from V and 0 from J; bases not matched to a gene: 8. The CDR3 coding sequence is TGTGCCAGCAGCCCTCGGACAGGGCCCATGAACACTGAAGCTTTCTTT. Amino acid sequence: CASSPRTGPMNTEAFF.

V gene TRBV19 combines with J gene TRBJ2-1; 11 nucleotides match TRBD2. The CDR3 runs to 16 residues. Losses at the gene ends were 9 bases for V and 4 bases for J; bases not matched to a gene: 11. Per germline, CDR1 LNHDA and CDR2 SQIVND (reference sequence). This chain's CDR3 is CASHMGGTSGYNEQFF. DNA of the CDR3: TGTGCCAGCCACATGGGAGGGACTAGCGGTTACAATGAGCAGTTCTTC. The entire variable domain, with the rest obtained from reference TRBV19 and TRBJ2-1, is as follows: DGGITQSPKYLFRKEGQNVTLSCEQNLNHDAMYWYRQDPGQGLRLIYYSQIVNDFQKGDIAEGYSVSREKKESFPLTVTSAQKNPTAFYLCASHMGGTSGYNEQFFGPGTRLTVL.

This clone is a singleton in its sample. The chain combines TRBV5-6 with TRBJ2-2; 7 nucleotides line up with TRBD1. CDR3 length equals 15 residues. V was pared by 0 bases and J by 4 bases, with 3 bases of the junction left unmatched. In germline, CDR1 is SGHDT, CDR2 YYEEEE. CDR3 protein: CASSLGQGFTGELFF. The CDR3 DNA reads TGTGCCAGCAGCTTGGGACAGGGTTTCACCGGGGAGCTGTTTTTT.

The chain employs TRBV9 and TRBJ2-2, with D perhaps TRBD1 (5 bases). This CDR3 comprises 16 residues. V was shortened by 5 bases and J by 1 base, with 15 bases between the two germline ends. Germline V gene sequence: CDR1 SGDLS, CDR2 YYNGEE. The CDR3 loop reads CASRATGRRNTGELFF. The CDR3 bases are TGTGCCAGCAGAGCAACAGGACGGCGGAACACCGGGGAGCTGTTTTTT.